Reported below is one T cell receptor beta chain. Per germline, CDR1 MGHRA and CDR2 YSYEKL. The CDR3 has 17 residues. V lost 0 bases and J lost 7, with 19 bases in between. This specimen comes from a study of PD-1 blockade in classical Hodgkin lymphoma. TCRdb's table, derived via immunoSEQ multiplex PCR, lists solely in-frame clones and lacks some. The data hold around 60,000 clones, with more than 80% observed a single time. Time point denoted: cycle 4 day 1 (C4D1), after less than 7 weeks of nivolumab. Following autologous stem cell transplantation, relapse occurred in every patient, and exposure to brentuximab vedotin varied.

The rearrangement links TRBV4-1 to TRBJ2-1, with a possible D match to TRBD2 (5 bases). The source of this sequence is a human donor with classical Hodgkin lymphoma. The source material was peripheral blood mononuclear cells (PBMCs), sampled before the fourth cycle of nivolumab. CDR3 nucleotide sequence: TGCGCCAGCAGCCAAGACTCCAGGAGCGGAAGTACGAATGAGCAGTTCTTC. Translation: CASSQDSRSGSTNEQFF.